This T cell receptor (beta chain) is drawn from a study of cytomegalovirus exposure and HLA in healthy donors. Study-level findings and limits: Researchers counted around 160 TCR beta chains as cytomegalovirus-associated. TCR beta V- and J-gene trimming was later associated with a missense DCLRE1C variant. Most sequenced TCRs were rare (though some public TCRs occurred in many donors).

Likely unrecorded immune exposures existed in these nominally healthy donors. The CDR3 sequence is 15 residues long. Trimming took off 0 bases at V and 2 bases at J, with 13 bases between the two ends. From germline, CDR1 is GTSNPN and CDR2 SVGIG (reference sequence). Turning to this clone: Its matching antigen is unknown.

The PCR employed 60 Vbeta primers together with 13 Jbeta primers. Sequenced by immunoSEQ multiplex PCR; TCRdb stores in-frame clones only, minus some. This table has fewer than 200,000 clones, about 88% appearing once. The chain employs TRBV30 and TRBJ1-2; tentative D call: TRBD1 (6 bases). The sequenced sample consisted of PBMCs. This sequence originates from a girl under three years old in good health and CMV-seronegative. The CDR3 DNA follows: TGTGCCTGGAGTGTTGCCCCGCAGGGGAACTATGGCTACACCTTC. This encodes CAWSVAPQGNYGYTF.